This T cell receptor (beta chain) was recovered during a study of OX40 agonist ivuxolimab in advanced cancers. Profiling relied on immunoSEQ multiplex PCR, and the TCRdb table lists in-frame clones only, not all of them. The data contain about 58,000 clones, 88% of them singletons. Per the germline V gene, CDR1 is SGHVS and CDR2 is FQNEAQ. The CDR3 spans 14 residues. V gave up 5 bases and J gave up 0 bases, with 9 bases separating them. The sequencing used CD4+ or CD8+ T cells sorted from blood, collected in a trial of the OX40 agonist ivuxolimab. V is TRBV7-8 and J is TRBJ2-3, with D perhaps TRBD2 (5 bases). The receptor's source is an adult with an advanced solid tumor such as melanoma, head and neck, liver or kidney cancer. The DNA of the CDR3 is TGTGCCAGCAGCCCATGGACTAGCACAGATACGCAGTATTTT. It yields the protein CASSPWTSTDTQYF.